The T cell receptor beta chain described here comes from a study of esophageal squamous cell carcinoma under preoperative chemotherapy. Study at large: TCR repertoires were profiled from both peripheral blood T cells and tumor-infiltrating lymphocytes. Findings and caveats of the study: Post-treatment tumor-infiltrating lymphocytes appeared partly derived from peripheral T cells migrating into the tumor. Abundant clones tended to shrink rather than expand after paclitaxel-nedaplatin.

Details on this clonotype: Its cognate antigen is unknown.

TCRdb redid the calling of the PCR reads with MiXCR, one entry per CDR3 protein. Here the sample spans roughly 18,000 distinct CDR3 sequences, just over 45% being singletons. Time point noted: after preoperative PTX-NDP chemotherapy. Patients received paclitaxel-nedaplatin as preoperative chemotherapy before surgery. CDR3 length: 13 amino acids. V was pared by 7 bases and J by 5 bases, with 4 bases of the junction left unmatched. Sampling was performed from a patient given preoperative chemotherapy. The chain is built from TRBV12-3 or TRBV12-4 and TRBJ2-2, with TRBD2 identical over 7 bases. This TCR was recovered from a human donor with esophageal squamous cell carcinoma. The donor label of this sample is uncertain. The CDR3 DNA is TGTGCCAGCAATCAGGGAGGGACCGGGGAGCTGTTTTTT. This encodes CASNQGGTGELFF.